These T cell receptor beta chains were read from a single sample in a study of OX40 agonist ivuxolimab in advanced cancers. Sequencing was performed with immunoSEQ multiplex PCR; in TCRdb, only in-frame clones are kept and a portion is missing. The sample contains tens of thousands of clones, approximately 88% of which appear only once. Specimen: CD4+ or CD8+ T cells sorted from blood, collected in a trial of the OX40 agonist ivuxolimab. The source of these receptors is an adult with an advanced solid tumor such as melanoma, head and neck, liver or kidney cancer. CDR3s leave out the opening cysteine and the closing phenylalanine or tryptophan.

J	length	V	CDR3
TRBJ2-3	13	TRBV6-4	ASSEASGNTDTQY
TRBJ2-5	8	TRBV7-6	ASSSETQY
TRBJ2-1	9	TRBV4-1	ASSLLDEQF
TRBJ2-2	16	TRBV13	ASSLGTGLASNTGELF
TRBJ2-7	13	TRBV29-1	SVEVGGAPAYEQY
TRBJ2-6	15	TRBV4-3	ASSATGGSSGANVLT
TRBJ1-4	12	TRBV28	ASSFTRQQEKLF
TRBJ1-6	13	TRBV6-1	ASSRTDRGNSPLH
TRBJ1-2	12	TRBV4-1	ASSQARGGSGYT
TRBJ2-7	14	TRBV27	ASSLRWLGGSGEQY
TRBJ2-7	11	TRBV27	ASSLRDSYEQY
TRBJ1-1	13	TRBV19	ASSPLRERLNEAF
TRBJ2-2	19	TRBV9	ASSVTRLAGGLGGNTGELF
TRBJ2-7	14	TRBV7-9	ASSLGASGGFYEQY
TRBJ2-1	11	TRBV6-5	ASSYFAVGEQF
TRBJ2-1	14	TRBV5-1	ASSLLAALGGDEQF
TRBJ2-1	14	TRBV27	ASSLISSGIYNEQF
TRBJ1-5	13	TRBV4-1	ASSPLSMSNQPQH
TRBJ2-1	16	TRBV4-2	ASSQARRGTGLVDEQF
TRBJ2-1	15	TRBV19	ASSISPLTSGSGGQF
TRBJ2-1	13	TRBV11-2	ASSFGLAGVTEQF
TRBJ2-5	14	TRBV5-6	ASSLLGQGRGETQY
TRBJ1-1	8	TRBV2	ASIGRVAF
TRBJ2-6	15	TRBV2	ASNKGHGYSGANVLT
TRBJ2-1	13	TRBV27	ASRGLAGPYNEQF
TRBJ2-5	16	TRBV5-1	ASSLVLLTSLVRETQY
TRBJ2-7	9	TRBV5-6	ASSLGGATY
TRBJ1-5	13	TRBV19	ASSIEPGISQPQH
TRBJ1-5	14	TRBV6-5	ASSYPREAPNQPQH
TRBJ1-2	9	TRBV27	ASRDRDGYT
TRBJ1-1	11	TRBV6-5	ASGWGPYTEAF
TRBJ2-7	12	TRBV28	ASSLEGGRYEQY
TRBJ1-2	10	TRBV19	ASGTGSAGYT
TRBJ1-5	12	TRBV6-5	ASSYSTSDQPQH
TRBJ2-7	9	TRBV29-1	SVRDGYEQY
TRBJ2-3	15	TRBV11-2	ASSLQGTSERADTQY
TRBJ1-2	13	TRBV9	ASSVGVLRDYGYT
TRBJ2-7	14	TRBV4-1	ASSQVTSGSAYEQY
TRBJ1-2	13	TRBV7-9	ASSPPAGDVYGYT
TRBJ2-5	12	TRBV4-3	ASSRGLGQETQY